The source of this T cell receptor beta chain is a study of blood T cell repertoires in COVID-19. Study-level background: Both acute and convalescent COVID-19 samples were obtained from the United States, Italy and Spain. PBMCs, B-cell-depleted T cells, or T cells provided the cDNA or gDNA that made up the material.

There are 13 residues in the CDR3. The ends were cut back, 0 bases at V and 8 bases at J, with 8 bases in the middle. Looked up from germline, CDR1 is SGDLS and CDR2 is YYNGEE. Authors' methods: Quantification of nucleated cells was approximated via reference gene primer amplification. Using immunoSEQ multiplex PCR, the repertoire was profiled, and TCRdb retains in-frame clones only, with some absent. For V, J and clone size, that table is used; D and trimming come from the DNA. The repertoire holds approximately 130,000 clones, with around four fifths as singletons. The sample consisted of peripheral blood. The V gene is TRBV9, the J gene TRBJ1-4; D might be TRBD1 (6 bases). This receptor was taken from a human donor in a cohort sampled during active COVID-19. The DNA of the CDR3 is TGTGCCAGCAGCGTAGCGGGGGGCGAAAAACTGTTTTTT. This codes for CASSVAGGEKLFF. Full variable domain (outside the CDR3, taken from reference TRBV9 and TRBJ1-4): DSGVTQTPKHLITATGQRVTLRCSPRSGDLSVYWYQQSLDQGLQFLIQYYNGEERAKGNILERFSAQQFPDLHSELNLSSLELGDSALYFCASSVAGGEKLFFGSGTQLSVL.